The TCR beta chain under discussion was sequenced for a study of shared clonotypes between healthy human individuals. General study points: In having few donors, the study represented limited genetic and exposure-history diversity. Large sequencing depth failed to make sorted-subset sequencing complete, rarefaction showed.

Concerning this clone itself: Its matching antigen is unknown. A far larger clone is a single base away, which makes a read error likely.

Germline loops: CDR1 SNHLY, CDR2 FYNNEI. This CDR3 contains 13 residues. As processed by the authors: Junction-only immunoSEQ data arrived without quality scores, meaning filtering differed. Sequencing was performed with immunoSEQ multiplex PCR; in TCRdb, only in-frame clones are kept and a portion is missing. For V, J and clone size, that table is used; D and trimming come from the DNA. This table holds around 980,000 clones, approximately 80% found once. The sequence came from a man between 18 and 29 years old in good health. Some clones in this sample may be carry-over from other donors' samples. The rearrangement uses TRBV2 and TRBJ1-2; 9 bases map to TRBD1. Material: memory CD4+ T cells from PBMCs. Regarding subset: CD45RA-negative fraction. CDR3 loop: CVSSVGQGYGYTF. The CDR3, as DNA: TGTGTCAGCAGTGTAGGACAGGGGTATGGCTACACCTTC.